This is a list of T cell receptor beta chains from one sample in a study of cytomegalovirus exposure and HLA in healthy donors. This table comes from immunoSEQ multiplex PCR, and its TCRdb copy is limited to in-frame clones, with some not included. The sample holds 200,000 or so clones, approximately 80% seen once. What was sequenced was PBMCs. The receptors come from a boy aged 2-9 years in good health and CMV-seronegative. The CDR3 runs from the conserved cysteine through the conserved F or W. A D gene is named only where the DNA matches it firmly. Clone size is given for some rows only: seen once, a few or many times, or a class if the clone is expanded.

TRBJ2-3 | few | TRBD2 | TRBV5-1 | CASSLAGGRDTQYF | TGCGCCAGCAGCTTAGCGGGGGGAAGGGATACGCAGTATTTT
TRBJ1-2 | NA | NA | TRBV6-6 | CASSATGMRGYTF | TGTGCCAGCAGTGCAACAGGGATGAGGGGCTACACCTTC
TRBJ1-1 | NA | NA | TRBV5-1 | CASSLWSAANTEAFF | TGCGCCAGCAGCTTGTGGTCGGCGGCGAACACTGAAGCTTTCTTT
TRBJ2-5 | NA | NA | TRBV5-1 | CASSPHFGKETQYF | TGCGCCAGCAGCCCCCATTTCGGGAAAGAGACCCAGTACTTC
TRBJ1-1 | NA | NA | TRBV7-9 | CASSLWQGNTEAFF | TGTGCCAGCAGCTTATGGCAGGGGAACACTGAAGCTTTCTTT
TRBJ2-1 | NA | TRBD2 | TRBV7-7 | CASSFNSGGGHEQFF | TGTGCTAGCAGCTTCAATAGCGGGGGAGGGCATGAGCAGTTCTTC
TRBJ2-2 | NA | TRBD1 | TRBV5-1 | CASSLEGAHTGELFF | TGCGCCAGCAGCTTGGAGGGGGCGCACACCGGGGAGCTGTTTTTT
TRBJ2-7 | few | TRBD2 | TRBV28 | CASGIAGGPYEQYF | TGTGCCAGCGGCATTGCGGGGGGGCCCTACGAGCAGTACTTC
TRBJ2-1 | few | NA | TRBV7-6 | CASSLLPDGAVNYNEQFF | TGTGCCAGCAGCCTATTGCCAGACGGTGCGGTAAACTACAATGAGCAGTTCTTC
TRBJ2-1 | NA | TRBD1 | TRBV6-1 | CASSVLGTGNNEQFF | TGTGCCAGCAGTGTGCTTGGGACAGGGAATAATGAGCAGTTCTTC
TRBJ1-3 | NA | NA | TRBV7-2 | CASSWSHHSGNTIYF | TGTGCCAGCAGCTGGAGTCACCACTCTGGAAACACCATATATTTT
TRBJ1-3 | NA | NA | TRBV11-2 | CASSLVAGLSGNTIYF | TGTGCCAGCAGCTTGGTAGCAGGGCTCTCTGGAAACACCATATATTTT
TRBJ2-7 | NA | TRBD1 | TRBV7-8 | CANVGRGYERYF | TGTGCCAACGTGGGCAGGGGGTACGAGCGGTACTTC
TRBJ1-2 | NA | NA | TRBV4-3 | CASSQEVRSYGYTF | TGCGCCAGCAGCCAAGAGGTGAGGAGCTATGGCTACACCTTC
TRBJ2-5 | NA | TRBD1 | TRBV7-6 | CASSLGQGSTETQYF | TGTGCCAGCAGCTTAGGACAGGGATCGACAGAGACCCAGTACTTC
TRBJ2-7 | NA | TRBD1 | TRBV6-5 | CASSPRTGFYEQYF | TGTGCCAGCAGTCCCCGGACAGGCTTTTACGAGCAGTACTTC
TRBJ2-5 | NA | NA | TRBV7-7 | CASSLGQSRETQYF | TGTGCTAGCAGCCTAGGACAGTCTCGAGAGACCCAGTACTTC
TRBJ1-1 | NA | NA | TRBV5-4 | CASRRIQGGNTEAFF | TGTGCCAGCAGGCGGATTCAGGGAGGGAACACTGAAGCTTTCTTT
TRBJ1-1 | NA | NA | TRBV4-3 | CASSRGQGLNTEAFF | TGCGCCAGCAGCCGTGGGCAGGGGTTGAACACTGAAGCTTTCTTT
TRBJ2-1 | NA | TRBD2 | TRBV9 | CASSVETSGGTEQFF | TGTGCCAGCAGCGTTGAGACTAGCGGGGGAACTGAGCAGTTCTTC
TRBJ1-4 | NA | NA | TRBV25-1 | CASSDQRARGFQEKLFF | TGTGCCAGCAGTGATCAACGGGCTCGGGGATTTCAGGAAAAACTGTTTTTT
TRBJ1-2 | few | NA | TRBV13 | CASSQSGVGGYTF | TGTGCCAGCAGTCAATCAGGGGTCGGTGGCTACACCTTC
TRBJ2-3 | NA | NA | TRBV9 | CASSVDPGFTDTQYF | TGTGCCAGCAGCGTAGATCCGGGATTCACAGATACGCAGTATTTT
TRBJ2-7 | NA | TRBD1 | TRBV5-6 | CASSLTDRVTYEQYF | TGTGCCAGCAGCCTTACCGACAGGGTTACCTACGAGCAGTACTTC
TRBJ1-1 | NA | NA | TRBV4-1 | CASSQLTGLNTEAFF | TGCGCCAGCAGCCAATTGACAGGCCTGAACACTGAAGCTTTCTTT
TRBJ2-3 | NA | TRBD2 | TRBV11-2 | CASSLERVPAFSGRTDTQYF | TGTGCCAGCAGCTTAGAGAGGGTGCCTGCTTTTAGCGGGCGCACAGATACGCAGTATTTT